This T cell receptor beta chain was sequenced for a study of T cells after yellow fever vaccination. There are many counts of this clonotype. No antigen is known for it. TCR cDNA, made by 5'RACE template switching, carried an added universal primer site and UMIs. From the 5' RACE reads, TCRdb called clonotypes with MiXCR, one entry per CDR3 protein. The sample consists of around 65,000 distinct CDR3 sequences, 5% to 6.5% of them appearing once. General observations from the study: Abundant bulk-derived clonotypes could contaminate FACS-sorted repertoires.

CDR1 is LGHNA, CDR2 YNFKEQ, per germline. This CDR3 comprises 15 residues. The V and J ends lost 4 bases and 2 bases respectively, with 13 bases between them. The origin of this receptor is a man aged 18 to 29 who received the YFV17D yellow fever vaccine. The sequencing used CD4+ T cells sorted from PBMCs, collected roughly 15 days after the first yellow fever vaccination. This sequence joins TRBV4-2 and TRBJ2-3, with D perhaps matching TRBD1 (5 bases). CDR3 sequence (DNA): TGTGCCAGCAGCCCCGGACAACTACTCACAGATACGCAGTATTTT. It yields the protein CASSPGQLLTDTQYF.